The clone carrying this T cell receptor (beta chain) was observed at least ten times. These data are taken from a study of patients and donors after allogeneic stem cell transplantation. V lost 4 bases, J lost 2 bases, and 10 bases lay in between. The V gene's germline CDR1 is SGHNT and CDR2 YYREEE (reference sequence). The CDR3 consists of 13 residues. TCRdb reanalysed the RT-PCR reads using MiXCR and keeps one entry per CDR3 protein. The sample lists about 87,000 distinct CDR3 sequences, less than 5% occurring once. This receptor was obtained from a human donor who was either an allogeneic HSCT recipient or a stem cell or donor lymphocyte infusion donor (not recorded which). It is not recorded whose cells these are; they may come from a transplant donor. Sequenced material: blood, either unsorted or a sorted T cell fraction (not recorded which). This chain uses TRBV5-4 with TRBJ2-7, with D unresolved. CDR3: CASSRNFPYEQYF. DNA of the CDR3: TGTGCCAGCAGCCGAAACTTCCCCTACGAGCAGTACTTC.